The 5 T cell receptor beta chains below were found in one sample sequenced in a study of T-cell reconstitution after alpha-beta-depleted transplantation in children. Unique molecular identifiers featured in how the TCRbeta library was prepared. TCRdb re-called the PCR reads through MiXCR, storing one row per CDR3 protein. Here the sample spans roughly 610,000 distinct CDR3 sequences, about 10% being singletons. The material was PBMCs from the stem cell graft donor, obtained from the stem cell graft. The receptors come from a human donor who donated a stem cell graft to a child with acute myeloid leukemia.

This clonotype was seen only a few times. This sequence joins TRBV28 and TRBJ1-2; D unresolved. Trimming left V 7 bases short and J 0 bases short, with 9 bases between. The V gene's germline CDR1 is MDHEN and CDR2 SYDVKM. The CDR3 contains 13 residues. CDR3 nucleotide sequence: TGTGCCAGCAAGGGTCCAGCTAACTATGGCTACACCTTC. It encodes CASKGPANYGYTF.

This clonotype was observed a few times. The chain has TRBV20-1 and TRBJ2-3, with D perhaps given as TRBD1 or TRBD2 (6 bases each). The V gene lost 0 bases and the J gene lost 4 bases, with 17 bases spanning the gap. Germline V gene sequence: CDR1 DFQATT, CDR2 SNEGSKA (reference sequence). The CDR3 consists of 16 residues. The CDR3 region has the DNA TGCAGTGCTAGAGATCTAATGGGGGGCATGGCAGATACGCAGTATTTT. Translating it yields CSARDLMGGMADTQYF.

This clonotype has a count of ten or more. The chain joins TRBV29-1 to TRBJ2-3; D is unresolved. Germline V gene lookup returns CDR1 SQVTM and CDR2 ANQGSEA. The germline V and J ends were trimmed by 3 bases and 2 bases, with 0 bases remaining between them. This CDR3 spans 10 amino acids. The CDR3 nucleotides are TGCAGCGTTGACACAGATACGCAGTATTTT. As protein: CSVDTDTQYF.

This rearrangement joins TRBV3-1 to TRBJ1-3; D not certain. Deletions cut 4 bases from V and 3 bases from J, with 10 bases between. CDR3 length: 14 amino acids. CDR1 is LGHDT, CDR2 YNNKEL, per germline (reference sequence). The CDR3 nucleotides read TGTGCCAGCAGCCCGACTGCGAATGGAAACACCATATATTTT. This translates into CASSPTANGNTIYF.

This clonotype was recorded a few times. The chain couples TRBV6-2 or TRBV6-3 to TRBJ2-1; 9 nucleotides agree with TRBD2. Germline values: CDR1 MNHEY, CDR2 SVGEGT. V lost 7 bases to trimming and J lost 3 bases; unmatched junction nucleotides: 13. This CDR3 region has 17 residues. This CDR3 reads CASMGYEAGGFYNEQFF. The CDR3 nucleotides read TGTGCCAGCATGGGGTATGAAGCGGGAGGCTTCTACAATGAGCAGTTCTTC.